The clone carrying this TCR beta chain turned up a few times. This entry belongs to a study of blood T cell repertoires in COVID-19. Across the whole study: Both acute and convalescent COVID-19 samples were obtained from the United States, Italy and Spain. T cells, B-cell-depleted T cells, or PBMCs provided the cDNA or gDNA that served as material.

Study processing details: Amplification with reference gene primers provided the estimates of nucleated cell counts. The data were produced by immunoSEQ multiplex PCR, yet TCRdb's version contains in-frame clones alone and is incomplete. V and J calls and clone size come straight from that table; D and trimming were deduced from the DNA. The sample yields tens of thousands of clones, around 80% seen once. Sequenced material: peripheral blood. This sequence was found in a human donor in a cohort sampled during active COVID-19.

The CDR3 DNA sequence: TGTGCCAGCAGCTTAGACCAGGGGAGTGAAGCTTTCTTT. Translated: CASSLDQGSEAFF. The V and J genes are TRBV11-2 and TRBJ1-1, with D perhaps matching TRBD1 (6 bases). Per germline, CDR1 SGHAT and CDR2 FQNNGV. The ends were cut back, 0 bases at V and 7 bases at J, with 9 bases in the middle. This CDR3 comprises 13 residues.